The 11 T cell receptor beta chains below were found in one sample sequenced in a study of human T cells and chemical hapten exposure. The time point is: patch test 2, 6 weeks after DPC sensitization. Treatment denoted: therapeutic diphenylcyclopropenone sensitization with weekly scalp DPC. TCRdb passed the RACE reads through MiXCR, listing each CDR3 protein once. The sample consists of roughly 54,000 distinct CDR3 sequences, about 9.9% of them appearing once. This material consisted of whole blood, taken in connection with sensitization to the hapten diphenylcyclopropenone (DPC). The receptor source for this set is a woman aged 45-65 years with alopecia areata. Some clones in this sample may be carry-over from other donors' samples.

This clonotype was recorded many times. This chain links TRBV28 with TRBJ1-5, with D maybe TRBD1 (6 bases). The CDR3 contains 14 residues. With 5 bases removed from V and 2 bases from J, the gap between germline ends came to 10 bases. CDR1 and CDR2 (germline): MDHEN, SYDVKM. This CDR3 reads CASSGGQRNQPQHF. The DNA for the CDR3 is TGTGCCAGCAGTGGGGGACAACGCAATCAGCCCCAGCATTTT.

Regarding this clonotype: At one boundary the junction diverges from the germline segment, which might be a read error. The rearrangement uses TRBV7-7 and TRBJ2-5, with 9 bases aligning to TRBD2. CDR1 and CDR2 (germline): SSHAT, FNYEAQ (reference sequence). The CDR3 loop spans 15 amino acids. The CDR3 sequence: CASSLAPEREAPKHF. The CDR3 DNA reads TGTGCCAGCAGCTTAGCCCCCGAGCGGGAGGCCCCAAAGCACTTC. Based on the CDR3 plus reference TRBV7-7 and TRBJ2-5, the full variable domain is GAGVSQSPRYKVTKRGQDVTLRCDPISSHATLYWYQQALGQGPEFLTYFNYEAQPDKSGLPSDRFSAERPEGSISTLTIQRTEQRDSAMYRCASSLAPEREAPKHFGPGTRLLVL.

This clonotype was detected only a few times. The V call is TRBV7-2, the J call TRBJ2-1, with D unclear. CDR3 size: 15 residues. Germline values: CDR1 SGHTA, CDR2 FQGNSA. V lost 5 bases to trimming and J lost 5 bases, with 16 bases between them. CDR3 protein: CASSHVTQINNEQFF. The CDR3 DNA reads TGTGCCAGCAGCCACGTAACTCAGATTAACAATGAGCAGTTCTTC.

This clonotype showed up just a few times. The chain recombines TRBV11-2 with TRBJ2-1; D gene ambiguous. Germline lookup yields CDR1 SGHAT and CDR2 FQNNGV. The CDR3 loop spans 12 amino acids. V was cut by 4 bases and J by 4 bases, with 5 bases left in between. The DNA for the CDR3 is TGTGCCAGCAGCTCTGAGTACAATGAGCAGTTCTTC. Encoded protein: CASSSEYNEQFF.

There are many counts of this clonotype. The chain couples TRBV6-5 to TRBJ1-3, with 7 bases lining up with TRBD1. Germline V gene data show CDR1 as MNHEY and CDR2 as SVGAGI. Trimming removed 5 bases from V and 3 bases from J; junction bases left unmatched: 7. The CDR3 runs to 15 residues. The CDR3 DNA sequence: TGTGCCAGCAGTAACGAGGGGGCGAGTGGAAACACCATATATTTT. As protein: CASSNEGASGNTIYF.

This clonotype was seen many times. The V call is TRBV20-1, the J call TRBJ2-3; TRBD2 aligns across 8 bases. There are 14 residues in the CDR3. V trimming: 6 bases; J trimming: 1 base; junction bases outside the gene matches: 6. Germline CDR1 is DFQATT and CDR2 is SNEGSKA (reference sequence). CDR3 coding DNA: TGCAGTGCCCCCATAGCGGGGCGCACAGATACGCAGTATTTT. This codes for CSAPIAGRTDTQYF.

This clonotype was counted between two and nine times. This chain connects TRBV5-1 to TRBJ2-3; 9 nucleotides match TRBD1. V gave up 4 bases and J gave up 4 bases; unmatched junction bases: 10. CDR1 is SGHRS and CDR2 is YFSETQ in the germline V gene. CDR3 length: 16 amino acids. The CDR3 is CASSPHGTGSADTQYF. CDR3 coding DNA: TGCGCCAGCAGCCCTCACGGGACAGGGTCTGCAGATACGCAGTATTTT. Drawing the rest from reference TRBV5-1 and TRBJ2-3, the complete variable domain is KAGVTQTPRYLIKTRGQQVTLSCSPISGHRSVSWYQQTPGQGLQFLFEYFSETQRNKGNFPGRFSGRQFSNSRSEMNVSTLELGDSALYLCASSPHGTGSADTQYFGPGTRLTVL.

Many counts were recorded for this clonotype. The chain joins TRBV5-1 to TRBJ1-1; 9 positions agree with TRBD1. The germline V gene encodes CDR1 SGHRS and CDR2 YFSETQ. There are 16 residues in the CDR3. Trimming removed 4 bases from V and 2 bases from J; junction bases left unmatched: 9. CDR3 sequence: CASSRGQGTLNTEAFF. The CDR3, as DNA: TGCGCCAGCAGCCGGGGACAGGGTACACTCAACACTGAAGCTTTCTTT.

This clonotype came up many times. CDR3 amino acids: CASRPETGGYTEAFF. CDR3 DNA: TGTGCCAGCAGACCGGAGACAGGGGGGTACACTGAAGCTTTCTTT. This chain connects TRBV6-2 or TRBV6-3 to TRBJ1-1, with 9 bases identical to TRBD1. Trimming at V came to 6 bases and at J to 3 bases, leaving 8 bases not matched to a gene. The CDR3 sequence is 15 residues long. Germline assignment: CDR1 MNHEY and CDR2 SVGEGT.

This clonotype came up a few times. This chain links TRBV7-9 with TRBJ1-2; tentatively, D is TRBD1 (5 bases). The V end lost 5 bases, the J end lost 8 bases, and 27 bases lay between the germline ends. This CDR3 region has 17 residues. Germline V gives CDR1 SEHNR, CDR2 FQNEAQ (reference sequence). CDR3 sequence (DNA): TGTGCCAGCAGCCCCCCCCGGTCAGGGAGAAGCTATTACGGCTACACCTTC. Residues: CASSPPRSGRSYYGYTF.

The chain employs TRBV6-2 or TRBV6-3 and TRBJ1-5, with 8 bases that match TRBD1. The V gene end was trimmed by 5 bases and the J gene end by 7 bases; junction bases not matched to a gene: 19. This CDR3 comprises 18 residues. The germline V gene encodes CDR1 MNHEY and CDR2 SVGEGT. This CDR3 is CASSPIPGQASSRQPQHF. CDR3 coding DNA: TGTGCCAGCAGTCCCATCCCGGGACAGGCGTCGTCTAGGCAGCCCCAGCATTTT.